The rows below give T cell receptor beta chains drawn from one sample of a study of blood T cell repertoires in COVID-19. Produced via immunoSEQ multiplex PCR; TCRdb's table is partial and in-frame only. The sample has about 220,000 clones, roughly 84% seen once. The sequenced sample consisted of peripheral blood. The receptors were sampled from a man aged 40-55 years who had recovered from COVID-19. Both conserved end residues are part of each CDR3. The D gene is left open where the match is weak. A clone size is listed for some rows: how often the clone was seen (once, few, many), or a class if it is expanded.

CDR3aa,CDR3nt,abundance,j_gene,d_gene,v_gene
CASSSGDRYEQYF,TGTGCCAGCAGCTCAGGGGACAGGTACGAGCAGTACTTC,NA,TRBJ2-7,TRBD1,TRBV11-3
CASSPTATGTEAFF,TGTGCCAGCAGCCCCACAGCGACGGGGACTGAAGCTTTCTTT,NA,TRBJ1-1,NA,TRBV6-4
CASSLETPGGSDEQYF,TGTGCCAGCAGCTTAGAAACCCCAGGGGGGTCGGACGAGCAGTACTTC,NA,TRBJ2-7,NA,TRBV7-2
CASSFRQGQGDTQYF,TGTGCCAGCAGTTTCCGACAGGGGCAGGGAGATACGCAGTATTTT,NA,TRBJ2-3,TRBD1,TRBV27
CASSHQQGGYTF,TGTGCCAGCAGTCACCAACAGGGTGGCTACACCTTC,NA,TRBJ1-2,NA,TRBV12-3/TRBV12-4
CASSYRTSGNANTGELFF,TGCGCCAGCAGCTACCGGACTAGCGGGAACGCGAACACCGGGGAGCTGTTTTTT,NA,TRBJ2-2,TRBD2,TRBV4-1
CSASYSGGTDTQYF,TGCAGTGCTAGTTATAGCGGTGGCACAGATACGCAGTATTTT,few,TRBJ2-3,NA,TRBV20-1
CASSLGGQGLETQYF,TGTGCCAGCAGCTTGGGTGGACAGGGCCTGGAGACCCAGTACTTC,NA,TRBJ2-5,TRBD1,TRBV5-4
CASSEWGRAEPDTQYF,TGTGCCAGCAGTGAATGGGGGCGGGCGGAGCCGGATACGCAGTATTTT,NA,TRBJ2-3,NA,TRBV25-1
CASSLGPGEQPQHF,TGTGCCAGCAGCTTGGGGCCAGGGGAGCAGCCCCAGCATTTT,many,TRBJ1-5,NA,TRBV5-6
CASSPLAGPFTDTQYF,TGTGCCAGCAGCCCATTAGCGGGACCCTTCACAGATACGCAGTATTTT,NA,TRBJ2-3,TRBD2,TRBV7-2
CASSIRGSPSTDTQYF,TGTGCCAGTAGTATTCGAGGCTCCCCAAGCACAGATACGCAGTATTTT,once,TRBJ2-3,NA,TRBV19
CASRAWSSYNEQFF,TGTGCCAGCAGGGCGTGGAGCTCCTACAATGAGCAGTTCTTC,NA,TRBJ2-1,NA,TRBV7-9
CASSFGLGGDTEAFF,TGTGCCAGCAGCTTCGGACTAGGTGGAGACACTGAAGCTTTCTTT,few,TRBJ1-1,NA,TRBV11-2
CAISETGHLGSDTQYF,TGTGCCATCAGTGAAACGGGACACCTTGGGTCAGATACGCAGTATTTT,few,TRBJ2-3,NA,TRBV10-3
CASTRGGRDSPLHF,TGTGCCAGCACCCGGGGAGGGAGGGATTCACCCCTCCACTTT,NA,TRBJ1-6,NA,TRBV6-5
CAISENDYTDTQYF,TGTGCCATCAGTGAGAACGACTACACAGATACGCAGTATTTT,NA,TRBJ2-3,NA,TRBV10-3
CASSLSVSSYNEQFF,TGTGCCAGCAGCCTTAGCGTTAGCTCCTACAATGAGCAGTTCTTC,once,TRBJ2-1,NA,TRBV7-2
CASSFSLYIQYF,TGTGCCAGCAGCTTTAGTCTCTACATTCAGTACTTC,NA,TRBJ2-4,NA,TRBV11-2
CASSRGQGVNTGELFF,TGTGCCAGCAGCCGGGGACAGGGGGTTAACACCGGGGAGCTGTTTTTT,NA,TRBJ2-2,TRBD1,TRBV5-6
CASSGVNRGIVYEQYF,TGTGCCAGCAGTGGCGTAAACAGGGGGATAGTATACGAGCAGTACTTC,NA,TRBJ2-7,TRBD1,TRBV6-1
CASSSSEQYF,TGTGCCAGCAGCTCCTCCGAGCAGTACTTC,once,TRBJ2-7,NA,TRBV11-2
CASSLRSGGTEAFF,TGTGCCAGCAGTCTGCGATCCGGGGGCACTGAAGCTTTCTTT,NA,TRBJ1-1,NA,TRBV6-6
CASSGQGAVNYGYTF,TGTGCCAGCAGCGGTCAGGGGGCTGTTAACTATGGCTACACCTTC,NA,TRBJ1-2,TRBD1,TRBV9
CAWDQDYTEAFF,TGTGCCTGGGATCAGGATTACACTGAAGCTTTCTTT,NA,TRBJ1-1,NA,TRBV30
CASSTGTSGVYNEQFF,TGTGCCAGCAGCACTGGGACTAGCGGGGTATACAATGAGCAGTTCTTC,NA,TRBJ2-1,TRBD2,TRBV11-2
CASSQDLGSGNQPQHF,TGTGCCAGCAGCCAAGATCTCGGGAGTGGGAATCAGCCCCAGCATTTT,NA,TRBJ1-5,NA,TRBV4-2
CASSQEGQGRNHSPLHF,TGCGCCAGCAGCCAGGAGGGACAGGGCAGGAATCATTCACCCCTCCACTTT,few,TRBJ1-6,TRBD1,TRBV4-1
CASSDRASGSQETQYF,TGCGCCAGCAGTGATCGCGCTAGCGGGTCCCAAGAGACCCAGTACTTC,NA,TRBJ2-5,TRBD2,TRBV10-2
CATSRDTPAGGDTQYF,TGTGCCACCAGCAGAGACACACCGGCGGGAGGCGATACGCAGTATTTT,NA,TRBJ2-3,TRBD2,TRBV15
CASSLRSGGTYEQYF,TGTGCCAGCAGCTTACGGAGCGGGGGGACCTACGAGCAGTACTTC,NA,TRBJ2-7,TRBD2,TRBV7-2
CASSVNRGPLHF,TGTGCCAGCAGCGTAAACAGGGGGCCCCTCCACTTT,NA,TRBJ1-6,TRBD1,TRBV7-2
CASSPRLAGVHNEQFF,TGTGCCAGCTCACCACGGCTAGCGGGAGTTCACAATGAGCAGTTCTTC,NA,TRBJ2-1,TRBD2,TRBV18
CASSLNSIAEAFF,TGTGCCAGCAGCTTGAACAGTATCGCTGAAGCTTTCTTT,once,TRBJ1-1,NA,TRBV5-4
CASNTGIADTQYF,TGCGCCAGCAATACAGGGATCGCAGATACGCAGTATTTT,NA,TRBJ2-3,NA,TRBV10-1
CASSRDRVYGYTF,TGTGCCAGCAGCCGTGACAGGGTCTATGGCTACACCTTC,NA,TRBJ1-2,TRBD1,TRBV5-4
CASSQKSGFSYGYTF,TGTGCCAGCAGCCAAAAATCAGGGTTCTCCTATGGCTACACCTTC,NA,TRBJ1-2,NA,TRBV5-6
CASSLAVGGPGQETQYF,TGTGCCAGCAGCTTAGCGGTGGGAGGGCCTGGTCAAGAGACCCAGTACTTC,NA,TRBJ2-5,TRBD2,TRBV7-9
CASSERTGGSNQPQHF,TGTGCCAGCAGTGAAAGAACAGGGGGTAGCAATCAGCCCCAGCATTTT,NA,TRBJ1-5,TRBD1,TRBV2
CASSPRGRGQPQHF,TGTGCCAGCAGTCCTAGGGGAAGGGGGCAGCCCCAGCATTTT,NA,TRBJ1-5,NA,TRBV6-5
CASSFAPGGLNEQFF,TGCGCCAGCAGCTTCGCGCCGGGGGGCCTCAATGAGCAGTTCTTC,NA,TRBJ2-1,NA,TRBV5-1
CASSLARLDGYTF,TGTGCCAGCAGCTTAGCGCGGTTAGATGGCTACACCTTC,NA,TRBJ1-2,NA,TRBV7-2
CASAPSGGATSTDTQYF,TGCGCCAGCGCCCCTAGCGGGGGAGCCACTAGCACAGATACGCAGTATTTT,NA,TRBJ2-3,TRBD2,TRBV5-1
CASSESGRSQETQYF,TGCGCCAGCAGCGAGAGCGGGAGGTCACAAGAGACCCAGTACTTC,NA,TRBJ2-5,TRBD2,TRBV5-1
CASRITFGSYEQYF,TGTGCCAGCAGAATCACTTTTGGCTCCTACGAGCAGTACTTC,NA,TRBJ2-7,NA,TRBV27
CASSLLGGVSNQPQHF,TGTGCCAGCAGCTTACTGGGGGGAGTTAGCAATCAGCCCCAGCATTTT,NA,TRBJ1-5,NA,TRBV7-6
CASSPRTGVDEKLFF,TGTGCCAGCAGCCCTCGGACAGGGGTGGATGAAAAACTGTTTTTT,once,TRBJ1-4,TRBD1,TRBV9
CASSQEYGQTEAFF,TGCGCCAGCAGCCAAGAATATGGGCAAACTGAAGCTTTCTTT,few,TRBJ1-1,NA,TRBV4-3
CASSKGTGAYEQYF,TGTGCCAGCAGCAAAGGGACAGGGGCCTACGAGCAGTACTTC,NA,TRBJ2-7,NA,TRBV21-1
CASHLTREETQYF,TGCGCCAGCCACTTGACTAGAGAAGAGACCCAGTACTTC,NA,TRBJ2-5,NA,TRBV5-1
CASSEETGGANQPQHF,TGTGCCAGCAGTGAAGAAACAGGGGGTGCAAATCAGCCCCAGCATTTT,NA,TRBJ1-5,TRBD1,TRBV2
CASSEDPGASYEQYF,TGTGCCAGCAGTGAAGACCCAGGGGCCTCCTACGAGCAGTACTTC,NA,TRBJ2-7,NA,TRBV6-1
CATSRGGRTNEKLFF,TGTGCCACCAGCAGGGGGGGGCGTACTAATGAAAAACTGTTTTTT,once,TRBJ1-4,NA,TRBV15
CASSFRDSSNYGYTF,TGTGCCAGCAGCTTTCGGGACAGCTCTAACTATGGCTACACCTTC,NA,TRBJ1-2,TRBD1,TRBV7-9
CASSPLAGSSYNEQFF,TGTGCCAGCAGCCCGCTAGCGGGGAGCTCCTACAATGAGCAGTTCTTC,NA,TRBJ2-1,TRBD2,TRBV14
CSVSVETQYF,TGCAGCGTTTCCGTGGAGACCCAGTACTTC,many,TRBJ2-5,NA,TRBV29-1
CASSPMDSSFSGNTIYF,TGTGCCAGCAGCCCGATGGACAGCAGTTTCTCTGGAAACACCATATATTTT,NA,TRBJ1-3,NA,TRBV5-6
CASSEGVALPQHF,TGTGCCAGCAGTGAGGGAGTCGCGCTGCCCCAGCATTTT,NA,TRBJ1-5,NA,TRBV2
CSVGTGNTQYF,TGCAGCGTTGGCACAGGGAATACGCAGTATTTT,NA,TRBJ2-3,NA,TRBV29-1